This entry concerns a single T cell receptor beta chain. The sample belongs to a study of human T cells and chemical hapten exposure. On the study more broadly: Application of 0.01% DPC to the upper back was done by patch test, with a reading at 6 days.

V dropped 3 bases and J dropped 6 bases, with 10 bases sitting between them. This CDR3 comprises 14 residues. In germline, CDR1 is SGHRS, CDR2 YFSETQ. MiXCR, run by TCRdb on the RACE reads, gives a single entry per CDR3 protein. The table lists roughly 50,000 distinct CDR3 sequences, approximately 10% of them singletons. Specified time point: patch test 1, 2 weeks after DPC sensitization. Specified treatment: therapeutic diphenylcyclopropenone sensitization with weekly scalp DPC. Whole blood, unfractionated, served as the material for total RNA extraction. V usage is TRBV5-1 and J usage is TRBJ1-6; possible D gene TRBD1, 5 bases. The sequence derives from a woman aged 40 to 55 with alopecia areata. Some clones in this sample may be carry-over from other donors' samples. Sequenced material: whole blood, taken in connection with sensitization to the hapten diphenylcyclopropenone (DPC). CDR3 amino acids: CASSSGGINSPLHF. CDR3 DNA sequence: TGCGCCAGCAGCTCCGGGGGGATTAATTCACCCCTCCACTTT.